The next 10 T cell receptor beta chains were all read from a single sample in a study of technical replicates of blood from a handful of donors. Method: immunoSEQ multiplex PCR; TCRdb's copy keeps in-frame clones and lacks some. The sample gives around 63,000 clones, around 93% of which show up once; about 4.4% is in the top ten. Sequenced: PBMCs. These receptor sequences come from a human donor in good health. Some clones in this sample may be carry-over from other donors' samples.

V is TRBV11-2 and J is TRBJ2-5; 8 positions agree with TRBD2. Unmatched junction bases numbered 10, after V lost 5 bases and J lost 2 bases. CDR1 and CDR2 from the germline V gene are SGHAT and FQNNGV. The CDR3 covers 16 residues. CDR3 protein: CASSISGGGKQETQYF. DNA for the CDR3: TGTGCCAGCAGCATATCCGGGGGGGGGAAACAAGAGACCCAGTACTTC.

This clone was seen only once. J is TRBJ2-2 and V is TRBV9; 9 bases are a match to TRBD2. J gave up 0 bases and V 3 bases, and 9 bases lay outside the gene matches. The CDR3 contains 18 residues. CDR1 SGDLS and CDR2 YYNGEE come from the germline V gene. The CDR3 reads CASSAPGLAGPNTGELFF. The DNA of the CDR3 is TGTGCCAGCAGCGCCCCGGGGCTAGCGGGGCCGAACACCGGGGAGCTGTTTTTT.

J is TRBJ1-1 and V is TRBV7-6, with D hard to call. CDR1 and CDR2 from the germline V gene are SGHVS and FNYEAQ. V was shortened by 2 bases and J by 0 bases, with 4 bases between the two germline ends. The length of the CDR3 is 13 residues. CDR3 in DNA: TGTGCCAGCAGCTTATCAGTGAACACTGAAGCTTTCTTT. It codes for CASSLSVNTEAFF.

The chain is built from TRBV27 and TRBJ1-2, with no clear D. V lost 2 bases and J lost 4, with 8 bases in between. The CDR3 contains 13 residues. CDR1 MNHEY and CDR2 SMNVEV come from the germline V gene (reference sequence). CDR3 residues: CASSLGQVYGYTF. CDR3 nucleotides: TGTGCCAGCAGTTTAGGCCAGGTCTATGGCTACACCTTC.

The chain links TRBV30 to TRBJ1-1, with D maybe TRBD1 (6 bases). The V and J ends lost 5 bases and 3 bases respectively, with 13 bases between them. This CDR3 region has 13 residues. Germline loops: CDR1 GTSNPN, CDR2 SVGIG (reference sequence). The DNA for the CDR3 is TGTGCCTGGGGCACAGGGAGAGACACTGAAGCTTTCTTT. Translating it yields CAWGTGRDTEAFF.

The rearrangement joins TRBV7-9 to TRBJ1-2; 10 nucleotides match TRBD1. The CDR3 has 14 residues. V shed 1 base and J 8 bases; nucleotides not matched to a gene: 4. The germline CDR1 and CDR2 sequences are SEHNR and FQNEAQ (reference sequence). CDR3 amino acids: CASSLGQGALGYTF. CDR3 DNA sequence: TGTGCCAGCAGCTTAGGACAGGGGGCGCTAGGCTACACCTTC.

V is TRBV7-9 and J is TRBJ2-7, with a tentative D call TRBD2 (6 bases). The length of the CDR3 is 13 residues. Trimming removed 10 bases from V and 2 bases from J, with 15 bases in between. Looked up from germline, CDR1 is SEHNR and CDR2 is FQNEAQ (reference sequence). CDR3 sequence: CATGGRETYEQYF. DNA of the CDR3: TGTGCCACCGGGGGTAGAGAAACCTACGAGCAGTACTTC.

The chain joins TRBV7-3 to TRBJ1-1; weak D call: TRBD1 (5 bases). V lost 0 bases and J lost 5, with 7 bases in between. CDR3 length: 13 amino acids. Germline V lookup: CDR1 SGHTA, CDR2 FQGTGA. DNA of the CDR3: TGTGCCAGCAGCTTAACGGGGGGAACTGAAGCTTTCTTT. The encoded protein is CASSLTGGTEAFF.

The CDR3 bases are TGCAGCGTAGAACGGACAGGTGGGAATGAGCAGTTCTTC. Translation: CSVERTGGNEQFF. This chain connects TRBV29-1 to TRBJ2-1, with 7 bases fitting TRBD1. The CDR3 runs to 13 residues. The J segment lost 7 bases and the V segment lost 6 bases, leaving 9 bases of the junction unmatched. Germline loops: CDR1 SQVTM, CDR2 ANQGSEA.

The genes are TRBV5-4 and TRBJ1-2, with TRBD1 as a possible D gene (5 bases). Trimming pared 2 bases from V and 7 bases from J, leaving 12 bases between. The germline CDR1 and CDR2 sequences are SGHNT and YYREEE (reference sequence). CDR3 length: 13 amino acids. In DNA, the CDR3 is TGTGCCAGCAGCTTTGGGGGGTATAGTGGCTACACCTTC. It encodes CASSFGGYSGYTF.